This T cell receptor (beta chain) was identified during a study of cytomegalovirus exposure and HLA in healthy donors. Study background: The approximately 120 validation repertoires were reported in a later analysis to have been generated on the same platform as the approximately 600 first-cohort repertoires.

TCRdb's copy holds only in-frame clones and misses some; the assay was immunoSEQ multiplex PCR. The table has hundreds of thousands of clones, roughly 90% seen once. V was trimmed by 1 base and J by 0 bases, leaving 10 bases between them. CDR1 is MDHEN, CDR2 SYDVKM, per germline. CDR3 length: 15 amino acids. Notes on the study in general: Reportedly, diagnosis of cytomegalovirus status by the classifier showed high specificity and sensitivity.

About this clone: Its antigen remains unidentified.

The chain is built from TRBV28 and TRBJ2-7; TRBD2 is a possible D gene (6 bases). This sequence was found in a woman under 30 in good health and CMV-seronegative. The specimen was PBMCs. The CDR3 spells CASSLYGGISYEQYF. The DNA for the CDR3 is TGTGCCAGCAGTTTATATGGCGGGATCTCCTACGAGCAGTACTTC.